The source of this T cell receptor (beta chain) is a study of T cell changes during pregnancy in multiple sclerosis. Concerning this clone itself: Germline and junction disagree at one end, which may indicate a read error.

The method was immunoSEQ multiplex PCR; TCRdb's version includes in-frame clones alone and lacks a portion of them. Of roughly 84,000 clones detected, 80% to 95% appear once; the ten largest clones hold more than 1.1%. Source: peripheral blood, taken in the third trimester of pregnancy. The clonotype originates from a female donor in good health, enrolled as a control in a pregnancy study.

The CDR3 here is CAGSGAGWEETQYF. CDR3 coding DNA: TGTGCCGGCAGCGGAGCGGGATGGGAAGAGACCCAGTACTTC. The rearrangement links TRBV7-2 to TRBJ2-5, with TRBD2 matching 7 bases. Per germline, CDR1 SGHTA and CDR2 FQGNSA. The CDR3 has 14 amino acids.